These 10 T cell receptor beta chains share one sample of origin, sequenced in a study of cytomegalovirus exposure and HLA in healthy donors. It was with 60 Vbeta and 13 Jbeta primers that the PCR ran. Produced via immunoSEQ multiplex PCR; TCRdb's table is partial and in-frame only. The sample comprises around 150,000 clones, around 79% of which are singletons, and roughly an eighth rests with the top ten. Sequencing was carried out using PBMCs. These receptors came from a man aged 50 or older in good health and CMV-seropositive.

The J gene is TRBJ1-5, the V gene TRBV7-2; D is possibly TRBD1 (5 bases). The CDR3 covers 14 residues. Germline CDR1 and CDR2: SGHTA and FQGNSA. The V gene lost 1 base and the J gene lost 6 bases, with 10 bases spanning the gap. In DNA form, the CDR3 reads TGTGCCAGCAGCTTAGTCGGGGGAAGTCAGCCCCAGCATTTT. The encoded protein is CASSLVGGSQPQHF.

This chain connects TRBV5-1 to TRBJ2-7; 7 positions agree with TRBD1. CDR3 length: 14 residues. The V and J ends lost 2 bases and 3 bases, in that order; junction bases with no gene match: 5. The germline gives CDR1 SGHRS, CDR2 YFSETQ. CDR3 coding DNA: TGCGCCAGCAGCTTAGGGGACAGCAACTACGAGCAGTACGTC. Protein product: CASSLGDSNYEQYV.

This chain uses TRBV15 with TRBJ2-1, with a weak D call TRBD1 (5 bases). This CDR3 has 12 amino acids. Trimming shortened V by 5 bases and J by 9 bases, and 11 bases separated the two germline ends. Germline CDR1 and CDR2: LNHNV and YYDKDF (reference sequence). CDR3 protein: CATSPGLGEQFF. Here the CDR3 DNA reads TGTGCCACCAGCCCAGGGCTGGGTGAGCAGTTCTTC.

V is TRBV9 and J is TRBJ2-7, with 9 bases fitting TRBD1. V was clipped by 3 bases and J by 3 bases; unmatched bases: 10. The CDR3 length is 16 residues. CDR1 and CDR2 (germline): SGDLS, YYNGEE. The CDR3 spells CASSAQTGGTIYEQYV. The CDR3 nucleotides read TGTGCCAGCAGCGCCCAGACAGGGGGTACGATCTACGAGCAGTACGTC.

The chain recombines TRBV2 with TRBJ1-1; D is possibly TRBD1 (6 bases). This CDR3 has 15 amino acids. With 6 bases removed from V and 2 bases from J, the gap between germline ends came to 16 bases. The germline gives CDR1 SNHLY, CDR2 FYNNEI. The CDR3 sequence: CASRGDRSFNTEAFF. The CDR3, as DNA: TGTGCCAGCAGGGGAGACAGGTCCTTCAACACTGAAGCTTTCTTT.

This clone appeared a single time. The CDR3 DNA reads as TGTGCCAGCAGCTTGGCGGGGGGGACCGTCACAGATACGCAGTATTTT. It yields the protein CASSLAGGTVTDTQYF. This chain uses TRBV5-4 with TRBJ2-3, with 8 positions matching TRBD2. The CDR3 loop spans 16 amino acids. V lost 0 bases to trimming and J lost 2 bases; unmatched junction nucleotides: 5. CDR1 is SGHNT, CDR2 YYREEE, per germline (reference sequence).

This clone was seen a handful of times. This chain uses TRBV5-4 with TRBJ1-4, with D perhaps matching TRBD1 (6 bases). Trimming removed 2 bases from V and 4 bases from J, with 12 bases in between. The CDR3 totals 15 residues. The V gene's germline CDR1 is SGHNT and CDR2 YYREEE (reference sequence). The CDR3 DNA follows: TGTGCCAGCAGCTTCGGACAGTGGGATAATGAAAAACTGTTTTTT. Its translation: CASSFGQWDNEKLFF.

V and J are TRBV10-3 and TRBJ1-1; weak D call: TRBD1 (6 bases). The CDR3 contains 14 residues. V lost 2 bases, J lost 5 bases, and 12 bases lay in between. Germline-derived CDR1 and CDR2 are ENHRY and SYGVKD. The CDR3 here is CAISEGRGWTEAFF. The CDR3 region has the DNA TGTGCCATCAGTGAGGGCAGGGGCTGGACTGAAGCTTTCTTT.

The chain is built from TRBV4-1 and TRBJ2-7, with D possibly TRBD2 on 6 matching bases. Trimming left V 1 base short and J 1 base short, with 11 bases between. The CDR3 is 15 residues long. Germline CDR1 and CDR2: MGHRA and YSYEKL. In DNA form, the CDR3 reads TGCGCCAGCAGCCAAGGGAGCGGGCCTTCCTACGAGCAGTACTTC. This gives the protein CASSQGSGPSYEQYF.

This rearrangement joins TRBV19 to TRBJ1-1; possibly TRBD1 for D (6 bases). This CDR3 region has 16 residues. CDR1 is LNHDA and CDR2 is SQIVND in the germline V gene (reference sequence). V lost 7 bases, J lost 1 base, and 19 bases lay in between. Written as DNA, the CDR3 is TGTGCCAGTACCTTGGAGGGGGGGTGGAGGAACACTGAAGCTTTCTTT. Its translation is CASTLEGGWRNTEAFF.